This T cell receptor beta chain was observed in a study of early T cells in non-severe SARS-CoV-2 infection (dated by TCRdb to about 2021). Study-wide context: TCR sequencing used bulk RNA from unsorted whole blood, so alpha and beta chains could not be paired. The paper's findings and limits, for the study overall: VDJdb matching was skewed toward anti-spike CD8 responses, so virus-specific expansions were likely underestimated and private and CD4 specificities were missed.

This was a case-control study nested in a cohort of healthcare workers in London, UK, who had nasopharyngeal swab PCR tests and blood samples taken every week. Healthcare workers were recruited between 23 and 31 March 2020, during the week of the UK lockdown, and were followed weekly for up to about 15 weeks. Library prep was done by 5' RACE. Sequencing took place on a NextSeq 500. The TCR library protocol attached unique molecular identifiers to individual cDNA molecules to correct for sequencing error and PCR bias. Both TCR alpha and beta chains were sequenced, and tight co-correlation was observed between alpha and beta sequence abundances in each sample. In the paper's pipeline: Decombinator V4 was used to annotate the V gene, J gene and CDR3 of the TCR sequences. Expanded TCRs were defined as changing significantly between any two time points under a Poisson model with p below 0.0001. TCR abundances were normalised to the total number of TCRs sequenced in each sample and reported as counts per million. TRAV1-2 paired with TRAJ12, TRAJ20 or TRAJ33 defined MAIT TCRs, while TRAV10 paired with TRAJ18 defined iNKT TCRs. VDJdb, accessed 1 November 2021, was searched for CMV, EBV and SARS-CoV-2 annotated TCRs, excluding TCRs annotated for multiple antigens. TCRdb took the public reads, trimmed them with fastp at Q25, ran MiXCR for clone calling and kept in-frame beta chains. Entries that share a CDR3 protein sequence are merged under the most common genes and DNA. The V and J calls reflect TCRdb's pipeline rather than the authors' work. Across this sample there are around 71,000 distinct CDR3 sequences, with roughly 15% seen only once. Of the sample, roughly 3.8% falls within the top ten clones.

Comment on this clonotype: The antigen it binds to is not known. Within one base of it there is no much larger clone, and no base qualities were kept.

Looking up the germline V gene yields CDR1 MNHEY and CDR2 SVGAGI. V loses 6 bases, J loses 4 bases, and the germline ends lie 20 bases apart. Spanning cysteine to phenylalanine, the CDR3 consists of 16 amino acids. The retained sequence is limited to the CDR3, 48 bases, with the frame set at the first base. The V gene is TRBV6-5 and the J gene is TRBJ2-3; tentative D gene TRBD2, with 7 bases matching. The starting material was whole blood, obtained at baseline. This TCR came from an adult who was a healthcare worker with PCR-confirmed SARS-CoV-2 infection or an uninfected control (not recorded which). The CDR3 amino acid sequence is: CASSPSPGGAADTQYF. The DNA is as follows: TGTGCCAGCAGCCCCTCCCCGGGGGGCGCCGCAGATACGCAGTATTTT.